This TCR beta chain was sequenced in a study of persistence of HIV-infected CD4 T cells. Study details: Donors were ART-treated; their CMV- and Gag-responding CD4+ T cells were isolated.

Overlapping HIV-1 Gag 15-mer peptides at around 0.91 ug per peptide per mL were used. Sorted nonresponding memory CD4+ T cells were CD40L-negative, CD69-negative, CD45RO-high. A remark on this clone: Its specificity is unknown.

The immunoSEQ assay was version 4, run in survey mode. Repertoires were generated with immunoSEQ multiplex PCR, while TCRdb's copy carries only in-frame clones and drops some. Of 64,000 or so clones listed, less than 85% were seen once; the top ten hold more than 1.5%. CDR3 length: 13 amino acids. V lost 0 bases to trimming and J lost 6 bases, with 7 bases between them. Per the germline V gene, CDR1 is ENHRY and CDR2 is SYGVKD. The chain has TRBV10-3 and TRBJ2-3, with D unresolved. The source of this sequence is an adult man with HIV who was CMV-seropositive. This sample comprised CD4+ T cells sorted from PBMCs after 18-hour stimulation, obtained from a patient who received antiretroviral therapy. CDR3 in DNA: TGTGCCATCAGTGAGTCGACGGTGGATACGCAGTATTTT. Translating it yields CAISESTVDTQYF.